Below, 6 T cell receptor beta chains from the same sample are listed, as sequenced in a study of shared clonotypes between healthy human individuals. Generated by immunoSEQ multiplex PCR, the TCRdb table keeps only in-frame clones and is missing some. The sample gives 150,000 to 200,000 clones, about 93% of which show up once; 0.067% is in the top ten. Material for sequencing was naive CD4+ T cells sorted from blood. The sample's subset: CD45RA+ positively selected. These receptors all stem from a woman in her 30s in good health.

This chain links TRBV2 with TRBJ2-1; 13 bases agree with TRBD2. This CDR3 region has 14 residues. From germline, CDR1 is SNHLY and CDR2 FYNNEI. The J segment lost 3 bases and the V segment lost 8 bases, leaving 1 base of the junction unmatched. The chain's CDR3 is CASGTSGNYNEQFF. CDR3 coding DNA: TGTGCCAGCGGGACTAGCGGGAACTACAATGAGCAGTTCTTC.

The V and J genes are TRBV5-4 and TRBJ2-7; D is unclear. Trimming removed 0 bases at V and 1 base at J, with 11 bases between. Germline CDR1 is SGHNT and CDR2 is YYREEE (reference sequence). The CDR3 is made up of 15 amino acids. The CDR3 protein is CASSLGTGLSYEQYF. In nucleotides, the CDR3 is TGTGCCAGCAGCTTGGGGACGGGTCTGTCCTACGAGCAGTACTTC. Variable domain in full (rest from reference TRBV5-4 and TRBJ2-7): ETGVTQSPTHLIKTRGQQVTLRCSSQSGHNTVSWYQQALGQGPQFIFQYYREEENGRGNFPPRFSGLQFPNYSSELNVNALELDDSALYLCASSLGTGLSYEQYFGPGTRLTVT.

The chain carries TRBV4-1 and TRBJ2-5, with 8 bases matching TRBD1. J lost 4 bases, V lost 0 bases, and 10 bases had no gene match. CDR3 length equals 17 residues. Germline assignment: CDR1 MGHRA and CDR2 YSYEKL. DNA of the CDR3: TGCGCCAGCAGCCAAGATCAGGGCAGGGGGCGTGGAGAGACCCAGTACTTC. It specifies CASSQDQGRGRGETQYF.

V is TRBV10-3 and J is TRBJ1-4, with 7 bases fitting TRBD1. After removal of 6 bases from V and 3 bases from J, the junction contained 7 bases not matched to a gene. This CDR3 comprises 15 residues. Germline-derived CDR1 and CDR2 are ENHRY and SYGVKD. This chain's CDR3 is CAISRQGGPNEKLFF. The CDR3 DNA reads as TGTGCCATCAGCCGACAGGGTGGACCTAATGAAAAACTGTTTTTT.

The CDR3 coding sequence is TGTGCCAGCAGTGGTATATACTCTGGAAACACCATATATTTT. Translated, it gives CASSGIYSGNTIYF. The V and J genes are TRBV2 and TRBJ1-3; D ambiguous. The CDR3 is made up of 14 amino acids. Germline CDR1 SNHLY, CDR2 FYNNEI. Deletions cut 4 bases from V and 0 bases from J, with 7 bases between.

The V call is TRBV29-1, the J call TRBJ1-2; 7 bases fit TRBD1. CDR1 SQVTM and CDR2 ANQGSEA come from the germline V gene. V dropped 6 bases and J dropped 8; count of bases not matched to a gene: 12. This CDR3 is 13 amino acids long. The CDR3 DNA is TGCAGCGTGCGGACAGGCAACCTTCAAGGCTACACCTTC. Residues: CSVRTGNLQGYTF.